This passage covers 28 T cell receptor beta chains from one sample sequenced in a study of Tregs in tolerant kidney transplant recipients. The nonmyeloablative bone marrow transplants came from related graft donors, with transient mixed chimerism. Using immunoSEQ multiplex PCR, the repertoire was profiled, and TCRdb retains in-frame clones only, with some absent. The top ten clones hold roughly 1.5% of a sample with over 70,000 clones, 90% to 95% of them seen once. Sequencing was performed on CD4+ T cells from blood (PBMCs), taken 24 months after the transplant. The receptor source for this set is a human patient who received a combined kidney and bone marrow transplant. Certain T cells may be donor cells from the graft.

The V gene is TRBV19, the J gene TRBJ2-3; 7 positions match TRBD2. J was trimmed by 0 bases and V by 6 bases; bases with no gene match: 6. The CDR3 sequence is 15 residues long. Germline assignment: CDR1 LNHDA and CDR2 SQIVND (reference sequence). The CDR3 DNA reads TGTGCCAGTAGCCGACTAGCCCTCAGCACAGATACGCAGTATTTT. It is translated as CASSRLALSTDTQYF.

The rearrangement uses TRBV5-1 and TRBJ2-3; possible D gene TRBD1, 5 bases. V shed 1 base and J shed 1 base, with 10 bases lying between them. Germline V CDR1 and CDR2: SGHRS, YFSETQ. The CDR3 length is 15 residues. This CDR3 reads CASSLRAGRTDTQYF. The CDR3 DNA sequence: TGCGCCAGCAGCTTGCGGGCAGGGCGCACAGATACGCAGTATTTT.

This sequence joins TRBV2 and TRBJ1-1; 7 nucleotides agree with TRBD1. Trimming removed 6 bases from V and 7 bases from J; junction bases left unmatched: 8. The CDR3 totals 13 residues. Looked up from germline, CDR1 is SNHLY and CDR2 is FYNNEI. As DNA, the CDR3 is TGTGCCAGCAGAACACAGGGGAAGGGTGAAGCTTTCTTT. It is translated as CASRTQGKGEAFF.

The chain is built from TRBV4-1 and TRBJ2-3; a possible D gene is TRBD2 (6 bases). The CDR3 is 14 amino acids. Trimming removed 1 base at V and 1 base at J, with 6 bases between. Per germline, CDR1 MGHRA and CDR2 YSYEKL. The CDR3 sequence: CASSQGGGTDTQYF. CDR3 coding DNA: TGCGCCAGCAGCCAAGGGGGGGGCACAGATACGCAGTATTTT.

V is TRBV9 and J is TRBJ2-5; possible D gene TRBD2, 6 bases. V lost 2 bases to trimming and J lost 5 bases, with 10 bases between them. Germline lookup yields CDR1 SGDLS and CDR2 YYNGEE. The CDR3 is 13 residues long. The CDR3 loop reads CASSVGGQETQYF. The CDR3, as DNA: TGTGCCAGCAGCGTCGGAGGGCAGGAGACCCAGTACTTC.

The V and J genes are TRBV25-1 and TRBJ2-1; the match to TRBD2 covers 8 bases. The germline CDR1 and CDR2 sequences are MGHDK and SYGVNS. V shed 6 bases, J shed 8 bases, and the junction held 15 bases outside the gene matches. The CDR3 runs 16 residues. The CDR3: CASREVSGKGIYEQFF. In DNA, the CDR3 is TGTGCCAGCAGGGAGGTTAGCGGGAAAGGAATTTATGAGCAGTTCTTC.

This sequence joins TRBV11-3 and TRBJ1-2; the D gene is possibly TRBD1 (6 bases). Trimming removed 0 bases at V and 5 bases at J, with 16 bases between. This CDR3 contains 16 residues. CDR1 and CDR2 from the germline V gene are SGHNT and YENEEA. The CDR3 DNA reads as TGTGCCAGCAGCTTAGATCAGGGGCGGCGCCCGTATGGCTACACCTTC. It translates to CASSLDQGRRPYGYTF.

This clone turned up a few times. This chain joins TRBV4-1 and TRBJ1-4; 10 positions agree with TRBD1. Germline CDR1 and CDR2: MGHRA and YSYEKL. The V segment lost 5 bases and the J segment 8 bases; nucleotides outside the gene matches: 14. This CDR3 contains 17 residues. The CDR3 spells CASSGPSAGTGEEKLFF. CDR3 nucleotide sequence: TGCGCCAGCAGCGGGCCCTCTGCCGGGACAGGGGAGGAAAAACTGTTTTTT.

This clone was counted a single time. This chain's CDR3 is CASSSLTGEETQYF. CDR3 DNA sequence: TGCGCCAGCAGCTCCCTGACAGGGGAAGAGACCCAGTACTTC. The chain links TRBV5-1 to TRBJ2-5; 8 bases match TRBD1. V lost 3 bases to trimming and J lost 3 bases; unmatched junction nucleotides: 4. This CDR3 contains 14 residues. Germline-derived CDR1 and CDR2 are SGHRS and YFSETQ.

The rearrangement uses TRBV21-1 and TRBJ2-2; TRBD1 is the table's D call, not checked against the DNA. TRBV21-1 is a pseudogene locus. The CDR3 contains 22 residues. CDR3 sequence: CASSKGEAWDRDTNSNTGELFF. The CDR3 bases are TGTGCCAGCAGCAAAGGGGAAGCGTGGGACAGGGATACTAATTCGAACACCGGGGAGCTGTTTTTT.

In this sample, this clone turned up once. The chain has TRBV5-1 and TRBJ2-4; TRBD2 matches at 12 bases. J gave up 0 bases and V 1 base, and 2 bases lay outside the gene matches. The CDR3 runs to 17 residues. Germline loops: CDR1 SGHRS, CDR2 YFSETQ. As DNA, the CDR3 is TGCGCCAGCAGCTTGACTAGCGGGGGGCTAGCCAAAAACATTCAGTACTTC. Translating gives CASSLTSGGLAKNIQYF.

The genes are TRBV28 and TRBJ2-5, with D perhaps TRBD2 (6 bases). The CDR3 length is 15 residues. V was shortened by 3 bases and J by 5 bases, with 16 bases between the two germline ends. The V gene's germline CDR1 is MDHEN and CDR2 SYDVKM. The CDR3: CASSFGGAGRETQYF. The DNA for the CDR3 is TGTGCCAGCAGTTTCGGCGGGGCGGGGAGGGAGACCCAGTACTTC.

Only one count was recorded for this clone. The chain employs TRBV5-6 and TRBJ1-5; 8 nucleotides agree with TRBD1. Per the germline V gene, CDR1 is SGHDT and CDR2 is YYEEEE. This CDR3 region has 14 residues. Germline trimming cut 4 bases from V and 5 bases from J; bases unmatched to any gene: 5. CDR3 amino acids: CASSLQGGDQPQHF. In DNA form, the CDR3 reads TGTGCCAGCAGCCTACAGGGGGGTGATCAGCCCCAGCATTTT.

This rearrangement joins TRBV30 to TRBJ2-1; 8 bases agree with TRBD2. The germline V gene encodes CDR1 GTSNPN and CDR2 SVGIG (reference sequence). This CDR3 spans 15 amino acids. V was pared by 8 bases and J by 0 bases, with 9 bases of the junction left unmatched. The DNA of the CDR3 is TGTGCCGGACACAAAAGCGGGGGCTCCTACAATGAGCAGTTCTTC. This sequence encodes CAGHKSGGSYNEQFF.

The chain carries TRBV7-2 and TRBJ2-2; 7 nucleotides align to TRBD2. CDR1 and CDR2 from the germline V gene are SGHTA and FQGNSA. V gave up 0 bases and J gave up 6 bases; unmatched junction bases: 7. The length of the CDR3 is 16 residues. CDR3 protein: CASSLATGTKAGELFF. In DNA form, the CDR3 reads TGTGCCAGCAGCTTAGCTACCGGGACTAAGGCCGGGGAGCTGTTTTTT.

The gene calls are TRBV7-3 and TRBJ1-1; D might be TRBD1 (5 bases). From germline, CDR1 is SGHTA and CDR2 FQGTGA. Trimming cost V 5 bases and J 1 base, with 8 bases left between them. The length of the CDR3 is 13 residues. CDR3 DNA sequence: TGTGCCAGCAGCCGAACAGGGAACACTGAAGCTTTCTTT. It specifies CASSRTGNTEAFF.

CDR3 amino acids: CASGWDTHINYGYTF. CDR3 sequence (DNA): TGTGCCAGCGGGTGGGACACCCACATTAACTATGGCTACACCTTC. The chain combines TRBV7-9 with TRBJ1-2; D perhaps matches TRBD1 (6 bases). Germline CDR1 is SEHNR and CDR2 is FQNEAQ (reference sequence). The V and J ends lost 8 bases and 1 base respectively, with 17 bases between them. The CDR3 covers 15 residues.

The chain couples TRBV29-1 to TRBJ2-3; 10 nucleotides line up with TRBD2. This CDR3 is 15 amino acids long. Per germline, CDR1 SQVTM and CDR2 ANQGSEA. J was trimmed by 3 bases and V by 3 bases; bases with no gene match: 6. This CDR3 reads CSVDNGSGRTDTQYF. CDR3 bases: TGCAGCGTTGATAATGGTAGCGGGAGGACAGATACGCAGTATTTT.

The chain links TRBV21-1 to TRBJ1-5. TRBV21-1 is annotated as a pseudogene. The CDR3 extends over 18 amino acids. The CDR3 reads CASSKVWRGGLENQPQHF. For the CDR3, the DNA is TGTGCCAGCAGCAAAGTTTGGAGGGGAGGGTTAGAGAATCAGCCCCAGCATTTT.

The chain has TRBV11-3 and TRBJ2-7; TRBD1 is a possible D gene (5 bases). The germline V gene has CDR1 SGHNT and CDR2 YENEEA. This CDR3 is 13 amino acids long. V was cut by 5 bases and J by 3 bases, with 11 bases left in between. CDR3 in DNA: TGTGCCAGCAGCCCCCCCGACAGCTACGAGCAGTACTTC. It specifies CASSPPDSYEQYF.

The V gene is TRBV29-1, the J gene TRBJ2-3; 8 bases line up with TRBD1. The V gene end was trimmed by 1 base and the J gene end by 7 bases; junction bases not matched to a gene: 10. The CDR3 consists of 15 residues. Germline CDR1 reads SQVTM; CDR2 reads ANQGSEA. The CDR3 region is CSVEVWDRWDNTQYF. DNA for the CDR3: TGCAGCGTTGAAGTCTGGGACAGGTGGGATAATACGCAGTATTTT.

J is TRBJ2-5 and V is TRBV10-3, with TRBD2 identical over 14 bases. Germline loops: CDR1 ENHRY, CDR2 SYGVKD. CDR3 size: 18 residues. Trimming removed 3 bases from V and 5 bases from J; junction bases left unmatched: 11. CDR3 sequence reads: CAISDPRLAGGPGETQYF. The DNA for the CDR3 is TGTGCCATCAGTGACCCCCGACTAGCGGGAGGGCCCGGGGAGACCCAGTACTTC.

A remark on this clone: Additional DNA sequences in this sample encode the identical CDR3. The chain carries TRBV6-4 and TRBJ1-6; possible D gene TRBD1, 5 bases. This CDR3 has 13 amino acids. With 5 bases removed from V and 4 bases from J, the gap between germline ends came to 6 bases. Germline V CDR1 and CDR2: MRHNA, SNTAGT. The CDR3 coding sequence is TGTGCCAGCAGTCGACAGTATAATTCACCCCTCCACTTT. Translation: CASSRQYNSPLHF.

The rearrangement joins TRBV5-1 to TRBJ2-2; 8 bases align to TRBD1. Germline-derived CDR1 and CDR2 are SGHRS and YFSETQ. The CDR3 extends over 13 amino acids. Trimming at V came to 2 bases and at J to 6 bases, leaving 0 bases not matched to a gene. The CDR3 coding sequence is TGCGCCAGCAGCTTACAGGGGGCCGGGGAGCTGTTTTTT. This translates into CASSLQGAGELFF. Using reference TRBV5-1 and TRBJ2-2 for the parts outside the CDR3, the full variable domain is KAGVTQTPRYLIKTRGQQVTLSCSPISGHRSVSWYQQTPGQGLQFLFEYFSETQRNKGNFPGRFSGRQFSNSRSEMNVSTLELGDSALYLCASSLQGAGELFFGEGSRLTVL.

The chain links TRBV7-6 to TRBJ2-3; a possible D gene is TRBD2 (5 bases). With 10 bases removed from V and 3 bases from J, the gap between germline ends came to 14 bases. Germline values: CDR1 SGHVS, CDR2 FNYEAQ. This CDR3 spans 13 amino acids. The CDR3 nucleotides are TGTGCCACCTCAGTACGGGGTACAGATACGCAGTATTTT. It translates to CATSVRGTDTQYF.

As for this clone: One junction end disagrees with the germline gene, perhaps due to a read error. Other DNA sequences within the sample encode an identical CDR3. Written as DNA, the CDR3 is TGCGCCAGCGAATCTACTGGGGTAGGGGGCTCCTATAATTCCCCCCTCCACTTT. Residues: CASESTGVGGSYNSPLHF. The J gene is TRBJ1-6, the V gene TRBV5-1; 7 bases align to TRBD1. The CDR3 has 18 residues. From germline, CDR1 is SGHRS and CDR2 YFSETQ. Together with reference TRBV5-1 and TRBJ1-6, the CDR3 gives the full variable domain: KAGVTQTPRYLIKTRGQQVTLSCSPISGHRSVSWYQQTPGQGLQFLFEYFSETQRNKGNFPGRFSGRQFSNSRSEMNVSTLELGDSALYLCASESTGVGGSYNSPLHFGNGTRLTVT.

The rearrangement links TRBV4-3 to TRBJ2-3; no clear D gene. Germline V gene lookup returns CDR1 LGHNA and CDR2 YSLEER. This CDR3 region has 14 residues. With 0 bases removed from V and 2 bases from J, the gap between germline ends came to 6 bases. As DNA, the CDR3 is TGCGCCAGCAGCCAAGATCCCCTCACAGATACGCAGTATTTT. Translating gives CASSQDPLTDTQYF.

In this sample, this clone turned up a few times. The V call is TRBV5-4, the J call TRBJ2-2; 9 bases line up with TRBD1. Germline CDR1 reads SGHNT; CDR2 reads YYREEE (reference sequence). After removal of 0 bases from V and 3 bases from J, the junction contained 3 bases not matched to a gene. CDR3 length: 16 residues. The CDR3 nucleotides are TGTGCCAGCAGCTTGGATTGGACAGGGGACACCGGGGAGCTGTTTTTT. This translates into CASSLDWTGDTGELFF.